This record looks at one T cell receptor beta chain sequence and its context. Its target is not known. Molecular barcoding with unique molecular identifiers was used for the TCRbeta library. TCRdb fed the PCR reads into MiXCR, producing one record per CDR3 protein. The sample has just under 150,000 distinct CDR3 sequences; about 9% are singletons. V lost 4 bases and J lost 7, with 17 bases in between. CDR3 size: 14 residues. Per germline, CDR1 SGHDT and CDR2 YYEEEE. This record belongs to a study of T-cell reconstitution after alpha-beta-depleted transplantation in children. Findings and caveats of the study: Reportedly, only several hundred clones from non-depleted graft cells drove alpha-beta T-cell counts at about two months. By one year post-transplant, T-cell counts and diversity largely arose from T cells that were newly produced.

The sample in question was PBMCs, mostly from graft donor cells, obtained 180 days after TCRalphabeta/CD19-depleted stem cell transplant. The gene calls are TRBV5-6 and TRBJ2-5; D could derive from TRBD1 or TRBD2 (5 bases each). The TCR was taken from a female patient between 2 and 15 years old who had a stem cell transplant for congenital amegakaryocytic thrombocytopenia, so the T cells may come from the graft donor. CDR3: CASSQPGPWATQYF. CDR3 in DNA: TGTGCCAGCAGCCAACCGGGACCCTGGGCGACCCAGTACTTC.